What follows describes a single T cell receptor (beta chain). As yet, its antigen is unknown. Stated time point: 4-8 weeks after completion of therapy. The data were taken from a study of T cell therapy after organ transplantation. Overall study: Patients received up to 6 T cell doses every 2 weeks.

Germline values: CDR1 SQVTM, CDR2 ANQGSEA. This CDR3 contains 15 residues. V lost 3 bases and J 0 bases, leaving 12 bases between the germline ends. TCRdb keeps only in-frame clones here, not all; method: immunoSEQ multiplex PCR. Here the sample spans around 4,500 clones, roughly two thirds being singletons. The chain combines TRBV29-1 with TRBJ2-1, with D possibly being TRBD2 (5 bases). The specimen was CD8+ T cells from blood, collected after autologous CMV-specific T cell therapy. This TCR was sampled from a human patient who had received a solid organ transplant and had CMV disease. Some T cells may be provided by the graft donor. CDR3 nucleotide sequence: TGCAGCGTTGACGGGCTAGCCGGCTCCTACAATGAGCAGTTCTTC. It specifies CSVDGLAGSYNEQFF.